The 19 T cell receptor beta chains presented below share a single source sample, sequenced in a study of T cells in Graves' hyperthyroidism and ophthalmopathy (dated by TCRdb to the late 2010s). Library preparation used multiplex PCR. The reads were generated on an Illumina HiSeq 2000. The TCR beta CDR3 regions were amplified from RNA transcripts. The first round of RT-PCR for the TCR CDR3 was performed with the HTBI primer set and the Qiagen OneStep RT-PCR kit. The public reads were quality trimmed at Q25 with fastp and then assembled into clones with MiXCR by TCRdb, keeping productive beta chains. CDR3 protein duplicates are merged, each entry listing the most common genes and DNA. Across this sample there are 550,000 to 650,000 distinct CDR3 sequences, with approximately 15% seen only once. The leading ten clones occupy 5.8% of the sample. What was sequenced was blood. These receptors came from a woman aged 25 to 45 with Graves' hyperthyroidism that later progressed to Graves' ophthalmopathy.

This clonotype was seen ten or more times. The chain uses TRBV2 and TRBJ1-5, with unresolved D. The V end lost 2 bases, the J end lost 10 bases, and 12 bases lay between the germline ends. CDR3 length: 13 residues. Germline V CDR1 and CDR2: SNHLY, FYNNEI. CDR3 amino acids: CASSEQVVPPQHF. The CDR3 nucleotides are TGTGCCAGCAGTGAACAGGTGGTTCCACCCCAGCATTTT.

This chain uses TRBV20-1 with TRBJ2-1; 9 bases are a match to TRBD2. The CDR3 runs 13 residues. Germline-derived CDR1 and CDR2 are DFQATT and SNEGSKA (reference sequence). The CDR3 loop reads CRGEREEYNEQFF. The CDR3 nucleotides are TGCAGGGGAGAGCGGGAGGAATACAATGAGCAGTTCTTC.

The chain couples TRBV5-6 to TRBJ2-3, with 13 bases aligning to TRBD2. This CDR3 spans 15 amino acids. The germline V gene has CDR1 SGHDT and CDR2 YYEEEE. V gave up 5 bases and J gave up 4 bases; unmatched junction bases: 4. The CDR3: CASRWGLAGSDTQYF. In nucleotides, the CDR3 is TGTGCCAGCAGATGGGGACTAGCGGGATCAGATACGCAGTATTTT. Full variable domain (remainder filled in from reference TRBV5-6 and TRBJ2-3): DAGVTQSPTHLIKTRGQQVTLRCSPKSGHDTVSWYQQALGQGPQFIFQYYEEEERQRGNFPDRFSGHQFPNYSSELNVNALLLGDSALYLCASRWGLAGSDTQYFGPGTRLTVL.

About this clonotype itself: At one of its ends the junction is not consistent with the germline gene, which may arise from a read error. The chain uses TRBV7-3 and TRBJ1-1; tentatively, D is TRBD1 (6 bases). Germline V gene lookup returns CDR1 SGHTA and CDR2 FQGTGA. The CDR3 sequence is 13 residues long. Written as DNA, the CDR3 is TGTGCCGGCAGCTTAACGGGGGGGCAGGGGACTTTCTTT. Its protein product is CAGSLTGGQGTFF.

With regard to this clonotype: A read error may be the cause here, since a much bigger clone is one base away. This rearrangement joins TRBV20-1 to TRBJ2-3; 8 bases line up with TRBD1. CDR1 is DFQATT and CDR2 is SNEGSKA in the germline V gene (reference sequence). The CDR3 is 13 residues long. The trim removed 5 bases at V and 2 bases at J, leaving 3 bases unmatched. Here the CDR3 reads CSARTGITDTQYF. The CDR3 DNA sequence: TGCAGTGCTCGGACAGGGATCACAGATACGCAGTATTTT.

The chain links TRBV7-2 to TRBJ2-7; TRBD2 is a possible D gene (5 bases). The CDR3 is 14 residues long. V lost 9 bases and J 6 bases, leaving 21 bases between the germline ends. Germline values: CDR1 SGHTA, CDR2 FQGNSA. The CDR3 DNA reads TGTGCCAGTAGTATGGCGGTCGGGATTAGCGAGCAGTACTTC. As protein: CASSMAVGISEQYF.

This clonotype occurred many times. J is TRBJ2-7 and V is TRBV11-3, with no clear D. The germline CDR1 and CDR2 sequences are SGHNT and YENEEA. V lost 5 bases, J lost 3 bases, and 11 bases lay in between. The CDR3 runs to 13 residues. CDR3 sequence: CASSRRDSYEQYF. CDR3 nucleotide sequence: TGTGCCAGCAGCCGCCGAGATAGCTACGAGCAGTACTTC.

This clonotype was seen ten or more times. The rearrangement links TRBV7-8 to TRBJ2-2; D remains ambiguous. Germline V gene sequence: CDR1 SGHVS, CDR2 FQNEAQ. The CDR3 length is 15 residues. V lost 2 bases to trimming and J lost 5 bases, with 12 bases between them. The CDR3 sequence is CASSLIRLATGELFF. The CDR3 DNA is TGTGCCAGCAGCTTAATAAGGTTGGCTACCGGGGAGCTGTTTTTT. Full variable domain (rest looked up from reference TRBV7-8 and TRBJ2-2): GAGVSQSPRYKVAKRGQDVALRCDPISGHVSLFWYQQALGQGPEFLTYFQNEAQLDKSGLPSDRFFAERPEGSVSTLKIQRTQQEDSAVYLCASSLIRLATGELFFGEGSRLTVL.

About this clonotype: Given the absence of the conserved phenylalanine or tryptophan at the CDR3 end, a read error is likely. This chain links TRBV3-1 with TRBJ1-1; 7 bases line up with TRBD1. The germline gives CDR1 LGHDT, CDR2 YNNKEL (reference sequence). The CDR3 loop spans 14 amino acids. CDR3 sequence: CASSWRQGDTEAFC. CDR3 nucleotides: TGTGCCAGCAGCTGGCGACAGGGTGACACCGAAGCTTTCTGT.

On this clonotype itself: A much larger clonotype is one base distant, so this may be a read error. The rearrangement joins TRBV18 to TRBJ1-2; the match to TRBD1 covers 9 bases. The CDR3 has 15 residues. Per the germline V gene, CDR1 is KGHSH and CDR2 is LQKENI. The CDR3 loop is CASSPEQGANFGYTF. CDR3 bases: TGTGCCAGCTCACCAGAACAGGGGGCAAACTTTGGCTACACCTTC.

This clonotype came up a few times. The chain joins TRBV3-1 to TRBJ1-4, with D hard to call. CDR1 is LGHDT and CDR2 is YNNKEL in the germline V gene (reference sequence). The V and J ends lost 2 bases and 7 bases respectively, with 14 bases between them. This CDR3 has 15 amino acids. CDR3 sequence reads: CASSQSRRWAEKLFF. In DNA, the CDR3 is TGTGCCAGCAGCCAAAGCCGGAGGTGGGCTGAAAAACTGTTTTTT.

In its sample, this clonotype was seen many times. V is TRBV20-1 and J is TRBJ2-5; D assignment may be TRBD1 or TRBD2 (5 bases each). CDR1 and CDR2 (germline): DFQATT, SNEGSKA (reference sequence). V shed 3 bases and J shed 4 bases, with 12 bases lying between them. The CDR3 contains 13 residues. CDR3 in DNA: TGCAGTGCTAGGGGGGACGGGACAGAGACCCAGTACTTC. Amino acid sequence: CSARGDGTETQYF.

The chain employs TRBV12-3 or TRBV12-4 and TRBJ2-1; tentative D call: TRBD1 (5 bases). Trimming removed 6 bases at V and 6 bases at J, with 21 bases between. The CDR3 sequence is 16 residues long. CDR3 nucleotides: TGTGCCAGCAGGGGGCAGGGTGAGGTCCGGGTCAATGAGCAGTTCTTC. Translated, it gives CASRGQGEVRVNEQFF.

This clonotype came up many times. The chain employs TRBV12-3 or TRBV12-4 and TRBJ1-2; the D gene is possibly TRBD1 (5 bases). The CDR3 has 15 residues. Between the trimmed V and J ends, which lost 7 bases and 4 bases, there was a span of 19 bases. The CDR3 here is CASIEGQVAIYGYTF. Here the CDR3 DNA reads TGTGCCAGCATCGAGGGGCAGGTTGCGATCTATGGCTACACCTTC.

This clonotype appeared many times. The rearrangement joins TRBV20-1 to TRBJ2-1, with D possibly TRBD2 on 6 matching bases. The germline V gene encodes CDR1 DFQATT and CDR2 SNEGSKA (reference sequence). CDR3 length: 11 residues. The V and J ends lost 0 bases and 10 bases respectively, with 7 bases between them. In DNA, the CDR3 is TGCAGTGCTAGAGACCTAGCGGAGCAGTTCTTC. Amino acid sequence: CSARDLAEQFF.

This clonotype was seen at least ten times. The chain combines TRBV15 with TRBJ2-1; tentative D call: TRBD2 (6 bases). V was pared by 3 bases and J by 5 bases, with 23 bases between. CDR1 LNHNV and CDR2 YYDKDF come from the germline V gene (reference sequence). This CDR3 is built from 18 residues. The CDR3 here is CATSRGGSLLPRDNEQFF. CDR3 DNA: TGTGCCACCAGCAGGGGAGGTTCCTTACTACCACGCGACAATGAGCAGTTCTTC.

This clonotype was counted at least ten times. This chain connects TRBV4-1 to TRBJ1-1, with D uncertain. Trimming shortened V by 0 bases and J by 0 bases, and 17 bases separated the two germline ends. This CDR3 comprises 18 residues. Germline V gives CDR1 MGHRA, CDR2 YSYEKL. CDR3 residues: CASSQEDDSWALNTEAFF. The CDR3 DNA is TGCGCCAGCAGCCAAGAAGACGACTCCTGGGCATTGAACACTGAAGCTTTCTTT.

The sample holds many counts of this clonotype. The chain recombines TRBV12-3 or TRBV12-4 with TRBJ2-1, with D hard to call. The CDR3 is 15 residues long. The ends were cut back, 6 bases at V and 3 bases at J, with 15 bases in the middle. The CDR3 reads CASRILLSDYNEQFF. The DNA of the CDR3 is TGTGCCAGCAGGATATTACTAAGCGACTACAATGAGCAGTTCTTC.

This clonotype was counted at least ten times. V and J are TRBV11-3 and TRBJ2-1; TRBD1 might be the D (6 bases). Germline assignment: CDR1 SGHNT and CDR2 YENEEA. V was trimmed by 4 bases and J by 4 bases, leaving 20 bases between them. This CDR3 contains 17 residues. The CDR3 DNA follows: TGTGCCAGCAGCTCCCCCTTACAGGGTATAGATTACAATGAGCAGTTCTTC. The encoded protein is CASSSPLQGIDYNEQFF.